Listed below are T cell receptor beta chains from one sample, sequenced in a study of identical twins. TCRdb reanalysed the 5' RACE reads using MiXCR and keeps one entry per CDR3 protein. The sample lists approximately 240,000 distinct CDR3 sequences, 11% to 15% occurring once. The source material was memory (CD45RO+) T cells sorted from blood. The receptor source for this set is a woman younger than 35 in good health. The CDR3 runs from the conserved cysteine through the conserved F or W. A D gene is named only where the DNA matches it firmly. For some rows the clone size is stated as once, few or many, or as a class when expanded; others skip it.

V gene	J gene	clone size	D gene	CDR3 protein	CDR3 DNA
TRBV4-2	TRBJ2-5	.	.	CASSQDRGGAFETQYF	TGTGCCAGCAGCCAAGATAGGGGGGGGGCGTTTGAGACCCAGTACTTC
TRBV11-2	TRBJ2-5	.	.	CASSPGRGLKTQYF	TGTGCCAGCAGCCCCGGTCGCGGTTTAAAGACCCAGTACTTC
TRBV5-1	TRBJ2-1	many	.	CASSLDPFSYNEQFF	TGCGCCAGCAGCTTGGACCCCTTCTCCTACAATGAGCAGTTCTTC
TRBV20-1	TRBJ1-2	medium-sized	TRBD1	CSARPLETGSYGYTF	TGCAGTGCTAGGCCCCTTGAGACAGGGTCATATGGCTACACCTTC
TRBV9	TRBJ2-3	few	TRBD2	CASSVLTSGFLGTDTQYF	TGTGCCAGCAGCGTCCTGACTAGCGGGTTTCTCGGCACAGATACGCAGTATTTT
TRBV5-1	TRBJ2-3	few	.	CASSSGPSTDTQYF	TGCGCCAGCAGCTCAGGGCCTAGCACAGATACGCAGTATTTT
TRBV6-1	TRBJ2-2	.	.	CASSRATMNTGELFF	TGTGCCAGCAGTCGGGCAACCATGAACACCGGGGAGCTGTTTTTT
TRBV20-1	TRBJ2-3	few	TRBD2	CSAREGSGRDTQYF	TGCAGTGCTAGAGAGGGTAGCGGGAGAGATACGCAGTATTTT
TRBV7-2	TRBJ1-1	few	.	CASSFEGTANLEAFF	TGTGCCAGCAGCTTCGAGGGGACGGCGAACTTGGAAGCTTTCTTT
TRBV7-9	TRBJ2-1	few	.	CASSSWGRAAARNEQFF	TGTGCCAGCAGCTCCTGGGGCCGGGCTGCCGCCCGGAATGAGCAGTTCTTC
TRBV20-1	TRBJ2-1	.	.	CSAGGTLYNEQFF	TGCAGTGCTGGAGGGACGCTTTACAATGAGCAGTTCTTC
TRBV20-1	TRBJ2-7	few	TRBD2	CSARRGSYEQYF	TGCAGTGCGCGGCGGGGGTCCTACGAGCAGTACTTC
TRBV2	TRBJ2-2	.	.	CASSVRQARGGGELFF	TGTGCCAGCAGTGTTCGACAGGCACGGGGTGGCGGGGAGCTGTTTTTT
TRBV5-1	TRBJ2-1	.	.	CASSRAGPLYNEQFF	TGCGCCAGCAGCCGGGCGGGCCCGCTCTACAATGAGCAGTTCTTC
TRBV5-1	TRBJ2-5	few	TRBD1	CASSTDRGQETQYF	TGCGCCAGCAGCACCGACAGGGGACAAGAGACCCAGTACTTC
TRBV20-1	TRBJ2-1	.	TRBD2	CSARNPGGSDEQFF	TGCAGTGCTAGAAACCCGGGAGGTAGTGATGAGCAGTTCTTC
TRBV20-1	TRBJ2-7	.	TRBD2	CSALVGGRGEQYF	TGCAGTGCTTTAGTTGGCGGGAGAGGAGAGCAGTACTTC
TRBV12-3/TRBV12-4	TRBJ1-1	few	TRBD1	CASRRGPEAFF	TGTGCCAGCAGGAGGGGGCCTGAAGCTTTCTTT
TRBV20-1	TRBJ1-4	.	.	CSAPNRKEKLFF	TGCAGTGCTCCGAACCGGAAAGAAAAACTGTTTTTT
TRBV21-1	TRBJ2-7	.	.	CASPTTRNEQYF	TGTGCCAGCCCTACGACTAGAAACGAGCAGTACTTC
TRBV2	TRBJ1-2	few	TRBD1	CASGQGSYGYTF	TGTGCCAGCGGACAGGGCAGCTATGGCTACACCTTC
TRBV3-1	TRBJ1-1	few	.	CASAPMRGTEAFF	TGTGCCAGCGCCCCCATGAGGGGCACTGAAGCTTTCTTT
TRBV7-2	TRBJ2-5	few	.	CASSLVVQVFQETQYF	TGTGCCAGCAGCTTAGTAGTGCAGGTGTTCCAAGAGACCCAGTACTTC
TRBV6-2/TRBV6-3	TRBJ2-1	few	.	CASSWASFSYNEQFF	TGTGCCAGCAGTTGGGCTAGCTTCTCCTACAATGAGCAGTTCTTC
TRBV7-7	TRBJ2-7	few	TRBD2	CASSPGLAGLSEQYF	TGTGCCAGCAGCCCCGGACTAGCGGGCTTGTCCGAGCAGTACTTC
TRBV7-2	TRBJ2-7	many	TRBD2	CASSPPRLAGVTYEQYF	TGTGCCAGCAGCCCCCCACGACTAGCGGGAGTGACCTACGAGCAGTACTTC
TRBV20-1	TRBJ2-1	few	.	CSARPLVGNEQFF	TGCAGTGCTAGGCCTTTGGTAGGCAATGAGCAGTTCTTC
TRBV5-1	TRBJ2-1	few	TRBD2	CASSLVAGRDNEQFF	TGCGCCAGCAGCTTGGTAGCGGGAAGGGACAATGAGCAGTTCTTC
TRBV7-9	TRBJ2-1	.	.	CASSRFTTDRLINEQFF	TGTGCCAGCAGCAGATTTACGACAGACCGTTTGATCAATGAGCAGTTCTTC
TRBV3-1	TRBJ1-6	.	.	CASSQEPNSPLHF	TGTGCCAGCAGCCAAGAACCGAATTCACCCCTCCACTTT
TRBV10-3	TRBJ2-3	.	.	CAISATTGSTSTDTQYF	TGTGCCATCAGTGCAACTACAGGGTCCACTAGCACAGATACGCAGTATTTT
TRBV5-6	TRBJ2-7	.	.	CASSFDRRGEQYF	TGTGCCAGCAGCTTTGACAGAAGGGGCGAGCAGTACTTC
TRBV9	TRBJ1-4	many	.	CASSSRSTHASGKLFF	TGTGCCAGCAGCTCCCGTTCAACTCATGCAAGCGGAAAACTGTTTTTT
TRBV9	TRBJ2-7	.	.	CASSVEGVSEQYF	TGTGCCAGCAGCGTAGAGGGAGTTTCCGAGCAGTACTTC
TRBV12-5	TRBJ2-5	.	.	CASGLVLGGQETQYF	TGTGCTAGTGGTTTGGTACTGGGGGGCCAGGAGACCCAGTACTTC
TRBV27	TRBJ2-5	few	.	CASSFRPTTSETQYF	TGTGCCAGCAGTTTTCGACCCACAACATCCGAGACCCAGTACTTC
TRBV18	TRBJ2-7	many	TRBD1	CASSPGTGYEQYF	TGTGCCAGCTCACCAGGGACAGGGTACGAGCAGTACTTC
TRBV11-1	TRBJ2-1	few	TRBD2	CASSSTSGSRSSNNEQFF	TGTGCCAGCAGTTCCACTAGCGGGAGCCGGAGCTCCAACAATGAGCAGTTCTTC
TRBV20-1	TRBJ2-3	few	.	CSASRPDSDTQYF	TGCAGTGCTAGCAGACCAGACTCCGATACGCAGTATTTT
TRBV2	TRBJ2-5	.	.	CASTSNEWETQYF	TGTGCCAGCACTAGTAATGAATGGGAGACCCAGTACTTC
TRBV27	TRBJ1-6	few	TRBD1	CASSFGQGAGSPLHF	TGTGCCAGCAGTTTTGGGCAGGGGGCTGGCTCACCCCTCCACTTT
TRBV10-3	TRBJ2-7	.	.	CAISEVRAEQYF	TGTGCCATCAGTGAGGTCAGGGCCGAGCAGTACTTC
TRBV30	TRBJ2-1	.	.	CAWSVLFEQFF	TGTGCCTGGAGTGTACTCTTTGAGCAGTTCTTC
TRBV6-1	TRBJ1-2	.	TRBD1	CASSEGQVYGYTF	TGTGCCAGCAGCGAAGGACAGGTCTATGGCTACACCTTC
TRBV19	TRBJ2-1	few	TRBD2	CASSASGGAVNEQFF	TGTGCCAGTAGTGCCAGCGGGGGGGCCGTAAATGAGCAGTTCTTC
TRBV4-1	TRBJ2-5	.	TRBD2	CASSPWTSGGSYQETQYF	TGCGCCAGCAGCCCCTGGACTAGCGGGGGGTCGTATCAAGAGACCCAGTACTTC
TRBV7-3	TRBJ2-2	.	.	CASSLKGGELFF	TGTGCCAGCAGCTTAAAAGGCGGGGAGCTGTTTTTT
TRBV5-5	TRBJ1-2	.	.	CASSSQSGNYGYTF	TGTGCCAGCAGTTCCCAGAGTGGGAACTATGGCTACACCTTC
TRBV25-1	TRBJ2-7	.	TRBD1	CASSEFRGFDEQYF	TGTGCCAGCAGTGAATTCAGGGGGTTCGACGAGCAGTACTTC
TRBV5-1	TRBJ1-1	many	.	CASTPGSNANTEAFF	TGCGCCAGCACCCCCGGATCAAACGCGAACACTGAAGCTTTCTTT
TRBV12-3/TRBV12-4	TRBJ2-4	.	.	CASSFGGLAKNIQYF	TGTGCCAGCAGTTTCGGCGGACTAGCCAAAAACATTCAGTACTTC
TRBV20-1	TRBJ2-5	.	.	CSARIVEEVWTQYF	TGCAGTGCTAGGATCGTTGAGGAGGTTTGGACCCAGTACTTC
TRBV7-6	TRBJ2-3	few	.	CASSLLFMGSLGGTDTQYF	TGTGCCAGCAGCTTATTGTTTATGGGCAGCTTGGGGGGCACAGATACGCAGTATTTT
TRBV14	TRBJ1-1	.	.	CASSQVWTEAFF	TGTGCCAGCAGCCAAGTTTGGACTGAGGCTTTCTTT